This note documents a single T cell receptor beta chain sequence. Its antigen remains unidentified. This entry is derived from a study of CD4 T cells in relation to SARS-CoV-2 and coronaviruses. Study details: TCR beta CDR3s were sequenced after roughly nine-day antigen culture of PBMCs. The HLA restriction of the shared crossreactive spike epitopes was mapped. Of the patients, roughly eight were male, 4 female, two Hispanic.

TCRdb's table, derived via immunoSEQ multiplex PCR, lists solely in-frame clones and lacks some. The sample lists tens of thousands of clones; over 75% were seen once. V lost 4 bases and J lost 6, with 10 bases in between. This CDR3 region has 12 residues. Germline values: CDR1 LNHDA, CDR2 SQIVND (reference sequence). The material sequenced was memory CD4+ T cells from PBMCs, cultured in vitro. The sequence was obtained from an adult with COVID-19. The chain recombines TRBV19 with TRBJ2-7; D remains ambiguous. The chain's CDR3 is CASSTENSEQYF. CDR3 nucleotide sequence: TGTGCCAGTAGTACAGAGAACTCCGAGCAGTACTTC. Full variable domain (remainder filled in from reference TRBV19 and TRBJ2-7): DGGITQSPKYLFRKEGQNVTLSCEQNLNHDAMYWYRQDPGQGLRLIYYSQIVNDFQKGDIAEGYSVSREKKESFPLTVTSAQKNPTAFYLCASSTENSEQYFGPGTRLTVT.